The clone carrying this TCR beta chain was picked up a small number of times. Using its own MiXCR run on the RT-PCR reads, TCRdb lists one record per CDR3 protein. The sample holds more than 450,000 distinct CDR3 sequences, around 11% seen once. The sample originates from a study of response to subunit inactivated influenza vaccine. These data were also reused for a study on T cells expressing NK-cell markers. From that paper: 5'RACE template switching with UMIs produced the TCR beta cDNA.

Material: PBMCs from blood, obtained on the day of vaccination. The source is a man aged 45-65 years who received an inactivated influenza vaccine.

The CDR3 nucleotides read TGTGCCAGCAGACTACAGGGGACGAACACCGGGGAGCTGTTTTTT. Translating it yields CASRLQGTNTGELFF. The chain employs TRBV2 and TRBJ2-2; 7 positions agree with TRBD1. The CDR3 is 15 amino acids. Germline CDR1 and CDR2: SNHLY and FYNNEI. Trimming at V came to 6 bases and at J to 0 bases, leaving 4 bases not matched to a gene.